Presented here are 8 T cell receptor beta chains from one specimen sequenced in a study of T-cell reconstitution after alpha-beta-depleted transplantation in children. The TCRbeta library was prepared with unique molecular identifiers. Each CDR3 protein is one row after TCRdb ran MiXCR on the PCR reads. The top ten hold 0.79% of the sample, which has 700,000 or so distinct CDR3 sequences, around 13% seen once. The sequences come from PBMCs, collected before TCRalphabeta/CD19-depleted stem cell transplant. Source of these receptors: a girl aged 2-10 years with congenital amegakaryocytic thrombocytopenia, due to receive a stem cell transplant.

In this sample, this clonotype turned up many times. The rearrangement links TRBV28 to TRBJ1-1; 7 bases are a match to TRBD1. The CDR3 loop spans 15 amino acids. Germline trimming cut 7 bases from V and 1 base from J; bases unmatched to any gene: 9. Germline V lookup: CDR1 MDHEN, CDR2 SYDVKM. The CDR3 nucleotides read TGTGCCAGCAAGACCCTGACAGGGCCGAACACTGAAGCTTTCTTT. Protein product: CASKTLTGPNTEAFF.

This clonotype was detected many times. This chain uses TRBV12-3 or TRBV12-4 with TRBJ1-1; D gene uncertain. This CDR3 is built from 13 residues. V lost 5 bases and J lost 3, with 10 bases in between. CDR3 protein: CASSINVDTEAFF. CDR3 coding DNA: TGTGCCAGCAGTATAAACGTTGACACTGAAGCTTTCTTT.

V is TRBV6-5 and J is TRBJ1-5; a weak D match, TRBD1 (5 bases). Between the trimmed V and J ends, which lost 2 bases and 1 base, there was a span of 9 bases. The germline V gene encodes CDR1 MNHEY and CDR2 SVGAGI. The CDR3 length is 15 residues. CDR3 DNA sequence: TGTGCCAGCAGTTACCGCAGGGTGAGCAATCAGCCCCAGCATTTT. This translates into CASSYRRVSNQPQHF.

This clonotype came up many times. The chain couples TRBV20-1 to TRBJ2-1; the match to TRBD2 covers 11 bases. The CDR3 sequence is 16 residues long. With 3 bases clipped from V and 1 base from J, the junction kept 5 bases outside the gene matches. Germline CDR1 and CDR2: DFQATT and SNEGSKA (reference sequence). In DNA, the CDR3 is TGCAGTGCTAGCCCGGGACTAGCGGCGTCCTACAATGAGCAGTTCTTC. Translated, it gives CSASPGLAASYNEQFF.

This clonotype was found a few times. The rearrangement joins TRBV20-1 to TRBJ1-1, with D possibly TRBD1 on 6 matching bases. The germline V gene has CDR1 DFQATT and CDR2 SNEGSKA (reference sequence). This CDR3 spans 12 amino acids. V was shortened by 5 bases and J by 3 bases, with 10 bases between the two germline ends. The CDR3 coding sequence is TGCAGTGCTGGGGCAGGGGACACTGAAGCTTTCTTT. It yields the protein CSAGAGDTEAFF.

The genes are TRBV3-1 and TRBJ2-1; no clear D. The CDR3 loop spans 14 amino acids. Germline-derived CDR1 and CDR2 are LGHDT and YNNKEL (reference sequence). V lost 4 bases and J lost 9, with 16 bases in between. The CDR3 here is CASSLRTETSEQFF. CDR3 DNA: TGTGCCAGCAGCCTCCGGACCGAGACAAGTGAGCAGTTCTTC.

About this clonotype: As the CDR3 is not closed by the conserved phenylalanine or tryptophan, this likely results from a read error. The J gene is TRBJ2-2, the V gene TRBV19; TRBD2 matches at 8 bases. Germline lookup yields CDR1 LNHDA and CDR2 SQIVND (reference sequence). The CDR3 consists of 15 residues. Trimming removed 7 bases from V and 5 bases from J; junction bases left unmatched: 9. The CDR3 bases are TGTGCCAGTACCGCAGCGGGAGTGGGTACCGGGGAGCTGTTTCTT. Residues: CASTAAGVGTGELFL.

This clonotype appeared a few times. The chain joins TRBV5-1 to TRBJ2-7, with 11 bases aligning to TRBD2. The CDR3 totals 16 residues. Trimming cost V 0 bases and J 5 bases; bases outside gene matches: 7. Germline lookup yields CDR1 SGHRS and CDR2 YFSETQ. The CDR3 loop is CASSLALAGGFDEQYF. For the CDR3, the DNA is TGCGCCAGCAGCTTGGCGCTAGCGGGAGGATTCGACGAGCAGTACTTC.